Each of the 12 T cell receptor beta chains below was sequenced from the same sample in a study of T cells in localized non-small cell lung cancer. TCRdb's table, derived via immunoSEQ multiplex PCR, lists solely in-frame clones and lacks some. The data contain tens of thousands of clones, roughly 85% of them singletons. The specimen was peripheral blood, collected before any cancer treatment. Every receptor here comes from a woman between 35 and 75 years old with stage I lung adenocarcinoma.

The chain employs TRBV11-3 and TRBJ1-1; D not certain. From germline, CDR1 is SGHNT and CDR2 YENEEA. V lost 1 base, J lost 2 bases, and 14 bases lay in between. The CDR3 extends over 16 amino acids. Written as DNA, the CDR3 is TGTGCCAGCAGCTTAGGGGCGCAATTGGGTAACACTGAAGCTTTCTTT. Its translation: CASSLGAQLGNTEAFF.

This chain joins TRBV15 and TRBJ2-3; 10 positions match TRBD1. Per germline, CDR1 LNHNV and CDR2 YYDKDF (reference sequence). V gave up 3 bases and J gave up 1 base; unmatched junction bases: 4. The CDR3 is 16 residues long. CDR3 DNA: TGTGCCACCAGCAGCTGGACAGGGGGTGGCACAGATACGCAGTATTTT. Protein product: CATSSWTGGGTDTQYF.

This clone was recorded a few times. This rearrangement joins TRBV2 to TRBJ1-5, with 7 bases matching TRBD1. V gave up 6 bases and J gave up 5 bases; unmatched junction bases: 7. The CDR3 has 14 residues. Per the germline V gene, CDR1 is SNHLY and CDR2 is FYNNEI. CDR3 in DNA: TGTGCCAGCAGCAGACAGGGTATTGATCAGCCCCAGCATTTT. It translates to CASSRQGIDQPQHF. The full variable domain, its missing parts supplied by reference TRBV2 and TRBJ1-5, is EPEVTQTPSHQVTQMGQEVILRCVPISNHLYFYWYRQILGQKVEFLVSFYNNEISEKSEIFDDQFSVERPDGSNFTLKIRSTKLEDSAMYFCASSRQGIDQPQHFGDGTRLSIL.

J is TRBJ2-1 and V is TRBV11-2; 9 nucleotides match TRBD1. The CDR3 loop spans 17 amino acids. CDR1 SGHAT and CDR2 FQNNGV come from the germline V gene. With V trimmed by 5 bases and J by 1 base, 9 bases remained unmatched. The CDR3 DNA reads TGTGCCAGCAGCCCGGGACAGGGAAGAATTTCCTACAATGAGCAGTTCTTC. Its protein is CASSPGQGRISYNEQFF.

V usage is TRBV7-6 and J usage is TRBJ2-5; no clear D gene. This CDR3 is built from 13 residues. The V end lost 3 bases, the J end lost 5 bases, and 10 bases lay between the germline ends. Germline V CDR1 and CDR2: SGHVS, FNYEAQ. The CDR3 region is CASSFNLKETQYF. The CDR3 DNA reads TGTGCCAGCAGCTTTAATCTTAAGGAGACCCAGTACTTC.

V usage is TRBV10-1 and J usage is TRBJ2-7; 7 positions agree with TRBD1. The V gene's germline CDR1 is WNHNN and CDR2 SYGVQD (reference sequence). V was clipped by 2 bases and J by 5 bases; unmatched bases: 6. This CDR3 has 14 amino acids. CDR3 coding DNA: TGCGCCAGCAGTGAGAAGACAGGGTTCAACGAGCAGTACTTC. Translated, it gives CASSEKTGFNEQYF.

The chain carries TRBV5-1 and TRBJ2-5; the D gene could be TRBD1 or TRBD2 (5 bases each). The germline V gene has CDR1 SGHRS and CDR2 YFSETQ. Trimming removed 1 base at V and 5 bases at J, with 15 bases between. This CDR3 has 15 amino acids. The CDR3 region has the DNA TGCGCCAGCAGCTTGTTTTCCCAAGAGGGGGAGACCCAGTACTTC. Its protein is CASSLFSQEGETQYF.

The chain employs TRBV4-2 and TRBJ2-5, with 8 bases that match TRBD1. The germline V gene encodes CDR1 LGHNA and CDR2 YNFKEQ. The length of the CDR3 is 14 residues. With 4 bases clipped from V and 2 bases from J, the junction kept 3 bases outside the gene matches. In DNA form, the CDR3 reads TGTGCCAGCAGCCGGGGGACAGGACAAGAGACCCAGTACTTC. Its protein is CASSRGTGQETQYF.

CDR3 sequence reads: CASSLGVAGVFGTEAFF. Written as DNA, the CDR3 is TGTGCCAGCAGTTTAGGGGTGGCAGGGGTTTTTGGCACTGAAGCTTTCTTT. This chain links TRBV27 with TRBJ1-1, with D tentatively TRBD1 (6 bases). The CDR3 has 17 residues. Trimming removed 2 bases at V and 4 bases at J, with 20 bases between. Germline V gene sequence: CDR1 MNHEY, CDR2 SMNVEV (reference sequence).

This chain joins TRBV5-4 and TRBJ2-3, with 11 positions matching TRBD2. V dropped 7 bases and J dropped 2; count of bases not matched to a gene: 6. This CDR3 region has 15 residues. CDR1 SGHNT and CDR2 YYREEE come from the germline V gene (reference sequence). The CDR3 sequence: CASHSGGALTDTQYF. DNA of the CDR3: TGTGCCAGCCATAGCGGGGGGGCACTCACAGATACGCAGTATTTT.

The chain combines TRBV7-2 with TRBJ2-3, with TRBD2 matching over 11 bases. The CDR3 totals 16 residues. J was trimmed by 1 base and V by 3 bases; bases with no gene match: 3. The germline V gene has CDR1 SGHTA and CDR2 FQGNSA. The CDR3 is CASSFTSGGRTDTQYF. The CDR3, as DNA: TGTGCCAGCAGCTTCACTAGCGGGGGCCGCACAGATACGCAGTATTTT.

The chain employs TRBV10-3 and TRBJ1-1; a possible D gene is TRBD1 (6 bases). Trimming took 4 bases from V and 0 from J, leaving 9 bases between them. Germline CDR1 and CDR2: ENHRY and SYGVKD. This CDR3 comprises 14 residues. DNA for the CDR3: TGTGCCATCAGTGCCGGACAGATGAACACTGAAGCTTTCTTT. This gives the protein CAISAGQMNTEAFF.